The 7 T cell receptor beta chains in this list originate from one sample, sequenced in a study of CD8 T cells in ankylosing spondylitis. One entry per CDR3 protein, called by TCRdb with MiXCR from the 5' RACE reads. The table includes some 250,000 distinct CDR3 sequences, 20% to 30% detected once. Sequences were obtained from blood, either unsorted or a sorted T cell fraction (not recorded which). The receptors were sampled from a male donor with ankylosing spondylitis or in good health (not recorded which).

The CDR3 DNA is TGCAGTGCAGCCAGGACGGCCGATTTGGCCCAGCATTTT. Translating gives CSAARTADLAQHF. The rearrangement joins TRBV20-1 to TRBJ1-5; D is ambiguous. Germline assignment: CDR1 DFQATT and CDR2 SNEGSKA (reference sequence). This CDR3 comprises 13 residues. Trimming removed 6 bases at V and 11 bases at J, with 20 bases between.

This clonotype was recorded at least ten times. CDR3 nucleotides: TGTGCCAGCAGCCAATCCAGGAGCACTGAAGCTTTCTTT. It specifies CASSQSRSTEAFF. The chain combines TRBV16 with TRBJ1-1; D ambiguous. V was trimmed by 0 bases and J by 4 bases, leaving 6 bases between them. CDR3 length equals 13 residues. Germline V gene sequence: CDR1 KGHSY, CDR2 FQNENV.

This clonotype was observed at least ten times. The chain links TRBV5-1 to TRBJ2-3; perhaps TRBD2 as D (5 bases). Per germline, CDR1 SGHRS and CDR2 YFSETQ. The CDR3 is made up of 14 amino acids. Trimming shortened V by 1 base and J by 6 bases, and 12 bases separated the two germline ends. Written as DNA, the CDR3 is TGCGCCAGCAGCTTGCCGAGCGGAACGGATACGCAGTATTTT. The encoded protein is CASSLPSGTDTQYF.

This clonotype was counted many times. V is TRBV12-3 or TRBV12-4 and J is TRBJ2-7; TRBD1 aligns across 7 bases. With V trimmed by 3 bases and J by 6 bases, 2 bases remained unmatched. The CDR3 loop spans 12 amino acids. CDR3 sequence: CASSFKGAEQYF. The CDR3 nucleotides read TGTGCCAGCAGTTTTAAGGGGGCCGAGCAGTACTTC.

A word on this clonotype: This clone may be a read error of a much larger clone one base away. The chain joins TRBV3-1 to TRBJ2-5, with 7 nucleotides matching TRBD2. The CDR3 length is 16 residues. The germline CDR1 and CDR2 sequences are LGHDT and YNNKEL (reference sequence). The DNA of the CDR3 is TGTGCCAGCAGCCAACCTGGGAGCGGGACGGAAGAGGCCCAGTACTTC. It is translated as CASSQPGSGTEEAQYF.

This clonotype was counted ten times or more. V is TRBV12-3 or TRBV12-4 and J is TRBJ2-1, with TRBD1 as a possible D gene (5 bases). This CDR3 comprises 17 residues. Trimming removed 6 bases from V and 4 bases from J, with 22 bases in between. The CDR3 DNA follows: TGTGCCAGCAGCGCCTCCCGTGGGGCGCTCCTTTACAATGAGCAGTTCTTC. Translation gives CASSASRGALLYNEQFF.

At least ten counts were recorded for this clonotype. The genes are TRBV29-1 and TRBJ2-1; 10 bases are a match to TRBD1. With 6 bases clipped from V and 9 bases from J, the junction kept 5 bases outside the gene matches. The CDR3 runs 12 residues. Germline-derived CDR1 and CDR2 are SQVTM and ANQGSEA. The chain's CDR3 is CSVGTGVGEQFF. The CDR3 DNA is TGCAGCGTAGGGACAGGGGTCGGTGAGCAGTTCTTC.